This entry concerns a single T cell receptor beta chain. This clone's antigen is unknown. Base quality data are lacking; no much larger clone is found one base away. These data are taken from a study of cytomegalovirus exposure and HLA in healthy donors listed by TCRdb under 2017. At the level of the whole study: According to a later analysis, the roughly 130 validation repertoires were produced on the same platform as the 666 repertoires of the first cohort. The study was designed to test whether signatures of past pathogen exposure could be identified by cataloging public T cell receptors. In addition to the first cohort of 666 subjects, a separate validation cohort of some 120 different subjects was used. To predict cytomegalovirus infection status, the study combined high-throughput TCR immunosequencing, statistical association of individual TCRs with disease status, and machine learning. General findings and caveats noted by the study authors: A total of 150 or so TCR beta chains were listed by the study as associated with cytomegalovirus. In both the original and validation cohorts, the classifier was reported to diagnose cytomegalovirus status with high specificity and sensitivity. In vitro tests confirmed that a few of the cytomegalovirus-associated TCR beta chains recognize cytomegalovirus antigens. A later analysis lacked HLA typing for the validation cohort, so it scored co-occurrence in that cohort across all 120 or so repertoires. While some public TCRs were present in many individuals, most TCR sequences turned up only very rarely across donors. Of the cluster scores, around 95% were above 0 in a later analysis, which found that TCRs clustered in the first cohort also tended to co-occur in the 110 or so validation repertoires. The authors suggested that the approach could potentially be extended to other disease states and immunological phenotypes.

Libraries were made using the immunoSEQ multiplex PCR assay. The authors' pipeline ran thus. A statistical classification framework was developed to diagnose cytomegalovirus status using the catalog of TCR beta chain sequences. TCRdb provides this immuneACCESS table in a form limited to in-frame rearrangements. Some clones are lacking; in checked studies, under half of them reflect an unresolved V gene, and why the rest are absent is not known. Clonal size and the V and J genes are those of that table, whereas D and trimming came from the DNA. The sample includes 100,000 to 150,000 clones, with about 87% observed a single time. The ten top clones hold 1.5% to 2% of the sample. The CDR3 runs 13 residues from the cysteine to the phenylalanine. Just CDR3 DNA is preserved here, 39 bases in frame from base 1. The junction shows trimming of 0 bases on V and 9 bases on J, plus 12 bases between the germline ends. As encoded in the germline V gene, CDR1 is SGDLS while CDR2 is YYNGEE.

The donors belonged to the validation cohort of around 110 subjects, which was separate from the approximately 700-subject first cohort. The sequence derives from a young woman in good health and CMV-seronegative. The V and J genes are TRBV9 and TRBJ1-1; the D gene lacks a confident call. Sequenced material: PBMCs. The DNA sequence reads TGTGCCAGCAGCGTAGCTACCTCGGGTAAAGCTTTCTTT. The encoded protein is CASSVATSGKAFF.